Listed below are T cell receptor beta chains from one sample, sequenced in a study of T cells in Graves' hyperthyroidism and ophthalmopathy. A single record per CDR3 protein comes from TCRdb applying MiXCR to the multiplex PCR reads. The table has some 460,000 distinct CDR3 sequences, 15% to 18% seen once; the top ten hold almost 8%. The sample comprised blood. Receptor source: a woman younger than 30 with Graves' hyperthyroidism. Both conserved end residues are part of each CDR3. D genes are given only for firm matches. Where a row states a size, it is once, few, many or the class of an expanded clone; other rows omit it.

cdr3_aa	cdr3_nt	v_call	clone_size	j_call	d_call
CASSFFGPTDTQYF	TGTGCCAGCAGCTTCTTTGGGCCCACAGATACGCAGTATTTT	TRBV7-3	many	TRBJ2-3	NA
CASSLGGPTSYEQYF	TGTGCCAGCAGTTTAGGCGGGCCCACCTCCTACGAGCAGTACTTC	TRBV28	many	TRBJ2-7	NA
CSAKTGSALTEAFF	TGCAGTGCTAAAACAGGGTCTGCATTGACTGAAGCTTTCTTT	TRBV20-1	many	TRBJ1-1	NA
CASSFTGDYYGYTF	TGTGCCAGCAGTTTCACAGGGGATTACTATGGCTACACCTTC	TRBV28	NA	TRBJ1-2	TRBD1
CASSIPRTNTGELFF	TGTGCCAGTAGTATACCCAGGACGAACACCGGGGAGCTGTTTTTT	TRBV19	NA	TRBJ2-2	NA
CASSFGTNSGELFF	TGTGCCAGCAGTTTTGGGACTAACTCCGGGGAGCTGTTTTTT	TRBV28	NA	TRBJ2-2	TRBD2
CAWSVGTTPAGEQFF	TGTGCCTGGAGTGTAGGGACTACGCCCGCTGGGGAGCAGTTCTTC	TRBV30	NA	TRBJ2-1	TRBD2
CASKQITGYEQYF	TGTGCCAGCAAACAAATCACAGGCTACGAGCAGTACTTC	TRBV2	NA	TRBJ2-7	NA
CASSQVGQGSYGYTF	TGTGCCAGCAGCCAAGTCGGGCAGGGAAGCTATGGCTACACCTTC	TRBV3-1	many	TRBJ1-2	NA
CATSGTSGSGSSDTQYF	TGTGCCACCTCCGGGACTAGCGGGAGTGGGTCGTCTGATACGCAGTATTTT	TRBV12-3/TRBV12-4	few	TRBJ2-3	TRBD2
CASSLDAISSYEQYF	TGTGCCAGCAGCTTAGACGCAATCAGCTCCTACGAGCAGTACTTC	TRBV11-3	many	TRBJ2-7	NA
CASSKQRDREQYF	TGTGCCAGCAGTAAGCAGCGGGATCGAGAGCAGTACTTC	TRBV27	many	TRBJ2-7	TRBD2
CASSLEVQSEQFF	TGTGCCAGCAGCTTAGAGGTGCAGAGTGAGCAGTTCTTC	TRBV13	many	TRBJ2-1	NA
CASSTRTGDREKLFF	TGTGCCAGCAGCACTAGGACAGGGGATCGTGAAAAACTGTTTTTT	TRBV11-3	many	TRBJ1-4	TRBD1
CASSSPSRAGYTF	TGCGCCAGCAGCTCTCCTTCTAGGGCTGGCTACACCTTC	TRBV5-1	NA	TRBJ1-2	NA
CASSLRAGDSPLHF	TGTGCCAGCTCTCTAAGGGCAGGAGATTCACCCCTCCACTTT	TRBV18	few	TRBJ1-6	NA
CASSSPGQRNNEQFF	TGTGCCAGCAGTAGTCCGGGACAGAGAAACAATGAGCAGTTCTTC	TRBV7-9	NA	TRBJ2-1	TRBD1
CASSLDWGGNIQYF	TGTGCCAGCAGCTTAGATTGGGGGGGGAACATTCAGTACTTC	TRBV7-2	NA	TRBJ2-4	TRBD2
CASSFGGWWEGYNEQFF	TGTGCCAGCAGCTTTGGTGGTTGGTGGGAGGGATACAATGAGCAGTTCTTC	TRBV5-6	many	TRBJ2-1	TRBD2
CASSDTGTGNTIYF	TGTGCCAGCAGTGACACGGGCACTGGAAACACCATATATTTT	TRBV11-1	many	TRBJ1-3	NA
CASSIVGAAYEQYF	TGTGCCAGTAGTATCGTGGGGGCGGCGTACGAGCAGTACTTC	TRBV19	few	TRBJ2-7	NA
CASSPRQGNRGYTF	TGTGCCAGCAGCCCCAGACAGGGTAATCGTGGCTACACCTTC	TRBV7-2	few	TRBJ1-2	TRBD1
CASTDRDGNNEQFF	TGTGCCAGCACCGACCGGGACGGAAACAATGAGCAGTTCTTC	TRBV2	many	TRBJ2-1	NA
CSARAPGTSGLGFF	TGCAGTGCTAGGGCGCCCGGGACTAGCGGCCTGGGGTTCTTC	TRBV20-1	many	TRBJ2-1	TRBD2
CASSFGQRLYGYTF	TGTGCCAGCAGTTTCGGTCAGAGACTGTATGGCTACACCTTC	TRBV12-3/TRBV12-4	many	TRBJ1-2	NA
CASSQGSTEAFF	TGTGCCAGCTCCCAAGGGAGCACTGAAGCTTTCTTT	TRBV5-6	many	TRBJ1-1	NA
CASSQGVYRDSNKPQHF	TGTGCCAGCAGCCAAGGGGTGTACCGGGACAGCAACAAGCCCCAGCATTTT	TRBV3-1	many	TRBJ1-5	TRBD1
CATTDGSSYNEQFF	TGTGCCACTACAGATGGGAGCTCCTACAATGAGCAGTTCTTC	TRBV7-9	many	TRBJ2-1	NA
CSGRLAGEDTQYF	TGCAGCGGGAGACTAGCGGGGGAAGATACGCAGTATTTT	TRBV29-1	many	TRBJ2-3	TRBD2
CASSPRVGRGVAEQFF	TGTGCCAGCAGCCCCCGGGTAGGTAGGGGTGTTGCCGAGCAGTTCTTC	TRBV3-1	many	TRBJ2-1	NA
CAGGTGAYEQYF	TGTGCCGGGGGGACAGGGGCCTACGAGCAGTACTTC	TRBV30	many	TRBJ2-7	TRBD1
CASSGLAITGELFF	TGTGCCAGCAGTGGACTAGCGATCACCGGGGAGCTGTTTTTT	TRBV6-1	many	TRBJ2-2	TRBD2
CASSSGQGGRQPQHF	TGTGCCAGCAGTTCTGGACAGGGAGGGAGGCAGCCCCAGCATTTT	TRBV28	many	TRBJ1-5	TRBD1
CAISEGFDYTF	TGTGCCATCAGTGAGGGTTTTGACTACACCTTC	TRBV10-3	many	TRBJ1-2	NA
CASSQALAYREQYF	TGTGCCAGCAGCCAAGCGCTAGCGTATCGGGAGCAGTACTTC	TRBV14	many	TRBJ2-7	NA
CSATNRGLNEKLFF	TGCAGTGCAACTAACAGGGGACTTAATGAAAAACTGTTTTTT	TRBV20-1	few	TRBJ1-4	TRBD1
CASSPPWASEQYF	TGTGCCAGCAGCCCACCTTGGGCGAGCGAGCAGTACTTC	TRBV7-2	once	TRBJ2-7	NA
CASSLTVLTDTQYF	TGTGCCAGCAGCTTGACAGTCCTTACAGATACGCAGTATTTT	TRBV11-2	many	TRBJ2-3	NA
CSARELKNIQYF	TGCAGTGCTAGAGAACTCAAAAACATTCAGTACTTC	TRBV20-1	many	TRBJ2-4	NA